A single sample gave rise to the 19 T cell receptor beta chains below, sequenced in a study of cytomegalovirus exposure and HLA in healthy donors. In the PCR, 60 Vbeta and 13 Jbeta primers were used. Sequencing used immunoSEQ multiplex PCR; TCRdb keeps in-frame clones, though not all of them. The sample has 130,000 or so clones, roughly four fifths seen once; the top ten hold about 2%. The sample comprised PBMCs. All receptors come from a female donor in good health and CMV-seropositive.

Only one count was recorded for this clone. Additional DNA sequences in this sample encode the identical CDR3. The chain joins TRBV18 to TRBJ1-2; 11 bases line up with TRBD1. The CDR3 contains 14 residues. J gave up 6 bases and V 2 bases, and 2 bases lay outside the gene matches. Germline CDR1 and CDR2: KGHSH and LQKENI. DNA of the CDR3: TGTGCCAGCTCACCAGGACAGGGGGCTGATGGCTACACCTTC. Amino acids: CASSPGQGADGYTF.

V is TRBV12-5 and J is TRBJ2-7; 7 bases are shared with TRBD1. CDR1 and CDR2 from the germline V gene are LGHNT and FRNRAP. V shed 3 bases, J shed 6 bases, and the junction held 8 bases outside the gene matches. There are 14 residues in the CDR3. In DNA form, the CDR3 reads TGTGCTAGTGGTTTAAGGACAGGAGTCTCCGAGCAGTACTTC. Its translation is CASGLRTGVSEQYF.

V gene TRBV7-2 combines with J gene TRBJ1-5, with 9 bases matching TRBD1. Germline-derived CDR1 and CDR2 are SGHTA and FQGNSA. V shed 0 bases, J shed 6 bases, and the junction held 6 bases outside the gene matches. The CDR3 covers 16 residues. The CDR3 is CASSLAGTGFRQPQHF. CDR3 bases: TGTGCCAGCAGCTTAGCCGGGACAGGGTTTCGTCAGCCCCAGCATTTT.

This rearrangement joins TRBV11-1 to TRBJ1-1; 7 positions match TRBD1. The CDR3 length is 14 residues. V was pared by 5 bases and J by 0 bases, with 3 bases of the junction left unmatched. CDR1 and CDR2 (germline): SGHAT, FQDESV (reference sequence). CDR3 residues: CASSLDRVNTEAFF. The CDR3 bases are TGTGCCAGCAGCCTCGACAGGGTGAACACTGAAGCTTTCTTT. Full variable domain (rest looked up from reference TRBV11-1 and TRBJ1-1): EAEVAQSPRYKITEKSQAVAFWCDPISGHATLYWYRQILGQGPELLVQFQDESVVDDSQLPKDRFSAERLKGVDSTLKIQPAELGDSAMYLCASSLDRVNTEAFFGQGTRLTVV.

This clone is a singleton in its sample. CDR3 region: CASSRLVRGRGGELFF. The CDR3 nucleotides are TGTGCCAGTAGTAGGCTCGTCAGGGGGCGCGGCGGGGAGCTGTTTTTT. The rearrangement joins TRBV19 to TRBJ2-2, with 8 bases aligning to TRBD1. The CDR3 runs 16 residues. Germline V gives CDR1 LNHDA, CDR2 SQIVND (reference sequence). V lost 4 bases, J lost 7 bases, and 11 bases stayed unmatched. The full variable domain, rest sourced from reference TRBV19 and TRBJ2-2, is DGGITQSPKYLFRKEGQNVTLSCEQNLNHDAMYWYRQDPGQGLRLIYYSQIVNDFQKGDIAEGYSVSREKKESFPLTVTSAQKNPTAFYLCASSRLVRGRGGELFFGEGSRLTVL.

The rearrangement links TRBV5-1 to TRBJ1-1, with D tentatively TRBD1 (6 bases). This CDR3 is built from 15 residues. In germline, CDR1 is SGHRS, CDR2 YFSETQ. Between the trimmed V and J ends, which lost 1 base and 6 bases, there was a span of 16 bases. The CDR3 bases are TGCGCCAGCAGCTTGTCTGCCTTACAGGGCGCTGAAGCTTTCTTT. Protein sequence: CASSLSALQGAEAFF.

The CDR3 nucleotides are TGTGCCATCAATCCTAGCGGGAACACAGATACGCAGTATTTT. Residues: CAINPSGNTDTQYF. This chain uses TRBV10-3 with TRBJ2-3, with TRBD2 matching 9 bases. The germline V gene has CDR1 ENHRY and CDR2 SYGVKD. CDR3 length equals 14 residues. The ends lost 7 bases at V and 2 bases at J; junction bases unmatched: 4.

The V and J genes are TRBV29-1 and TRBJ2-7; TRBD1 might be the D (5 bases). The V end was cut by 4 bases, the J end by 1 base, with 11 bases between. The CDR3 is 13 residues long. The germline gives CDR1 SQVTM, CDR2 ANQGSEA. The CDR3 sequence is CSVANRPSYEQYF. The CDR3 DNA follows: TGCAGCGTTGCTAACAGGCCATCCTACGAGCAGTACTTC.

The chain uses TRBV11-3 and TRBJ2-1; the match to TRBD2 covers 8 bases. In germline, CDR1 is SGHNT, CDR2 YENEEA. The CDR3 is 14 residues long. The trim removed 5 bases at V and 8 bases at J, leaving 8 bases unmatched. This CDR3 reads CASSQAGGGDEQFF. The DNA of the CDR3 is TGTGCCAGCAGCCAGGCGGGGGGCGGCGATGAGCAGTTCTTC. Full variable domain (rest looked up from reference TRBV11-3 and TRBJ2-1): EAGVVQSPRYKIIEKKQPVAFWCNPISGHNTLYWYLQNLGQGPELLIRYENEEAVDDSQLPKDRFSAERLKGVDSTLKIQPAELGDSAVYLCASSQAGGGDEQFFGPGTRLTVL.

The sample holds a few counts of this clone. CDR3 in amino acids: CASSLLTGSEQYF. The CDR3 DNA is TGTGCCAGCAGCTTGTTAACTGGTTCCGAGCAGTACTTC. The rearrangement joins TRBV5-6 to TRBJ2-7; D is ambiguous. The CDR3 extends over 13 amino acids. Germline loops: CDR1 SGHDT, CDR2 YYEEEE. V lost 1 base and J 6 bases, leaving 11 bases between the germline ends.

This chain links TRBV14 with TRBJ2-1; 11 positions match TRBD2. The J segment lost 9 bases and the V segment lost 2 bases, leaving 3 bases of the junction unmatched. The CDR3 runs to 14 residues. Germline assignment: CDR1 SGHDN and CDR2 FVKESK. The CDR3 region has the DNA TGTGCCAGCAGCCAAAAGACTAGCGGGGTTGAGCAGTTCTTC. As protein: CASSQKTSGVEQFF.

CDR3 loop: CASSLGRGYTEAFF. CDR3 DNA sequence: TGCGCCAGCAGCTTGGGTAGGGGTTACACTGAAGCTTTCTTT. This sequence joins TRBV5-1 and TRBJ1-1, with TRBD1 as a possible D gene (5 bases). The CDR3 length is 14 residues. The V gene lost 0 bases and the J gene lost 3 bases, with 9 bases spanning the gap. Per germline, CDR1 SGHRS and CDR2 YFSETQ.

CDR3 in DNA: TGTGCCAGCAGCTCGCGGCCAGCGGGGGCCTACGAGCAGTACTTC. Its protein product is CASSSRPAGAYEQYF. The chain has TRBV5-6 and TRBJ2-7; 8 bases match TRBD2. Unmatched junction bases numbered 7, after V lost 3 bases and J lost 2 bases. This CDR3 is 15 amino acids long. Germline-derived CDR1 and CDR2 are SGHDT and YYEEEE. Full variable domain (remainder filled in from reference TRBV5-6 and TRBJ2-7): DAGVTQSPTHLIKTRGQQVTLRCSPKSGHDTVSWYQQALGQGPQFIFQYYEEEERQRGNFPDRFSGHQFPNYSSELNVNALLLGDSALYLCASSSRPAGAYEQYFGPGTRLTVT.

The gene calls are TRBV2 and TRBJ2-1; 8 bases fit TRBD2. After removal of 4 bases from V and 1 base from J, the junction contained 3 bases not matched to a gene. Germline CDR1 and CDR2: SNHLY and FYNNEI. This CDR3 region has 15 residues. CDR3: CASSGSGASYNEQFF. Here the CDR3 DNA reads TGTGCCAGCAGTGGTAGCGGGGCGTCCTACAATGAGCAGTTCTTC. Using reference TRBV2 and TRBJ2-1 for the parts outside the CDR3, the full variable domain is EPEVTQTPSHQVTQMGQEVILRCVPISNHLYFYWYRQILGQKVEFLVSFYNNEISEKSEIFDDQFSVERPDGSNFTLKIRSTKLEDSAMYFCASSGSGASYNEQFFGPGTRLTVL.

The V call is TRBV6-5, the J call TRBJ1-4; weak D call: TRBD1 (5 bases). V lost 5 bases to trimming and J lost 6 bases, with 13 bases between them. CDR3 length: 14 residues. CDR1 and CDR2 from the germline V gene are MNHEY and SVGAGI. The CDR3 loop is CASSTGQLDEKLFF. The CDR3 nucleotides are TGTGCCAGCAGTACCGGACAATTGGATGAAAAACTGTTTTTT.

The genes are TRBV18 and TRBJ1-2; a possible D gene is TRBD1 (5 bases). The CDR3 length is 15 residues. The V and J ends lost 0 bases and 6 bases respectively, with 14 bases between them. CDR1 is KGHSH, CDR2 LQKENI, per germline. The CDR3 coding sequence is TGTGCCAGCTCACCACCCGGGCAGGGTACCAATGGCTACACCTTC. Protein product: CASSPPGQGTNGYTF.

There are a few counts of this clone. The V gene is TRBV6-4, the J gene TRBJ2-3; 10 bases align to TRBD1. After removal of 3 bases from V and 1 base from J, the junction contained 1 base not matched to a gene. The germline V gene encodes CDR1 MRHNA and CDR2 SNTAGT. This CDR3 has 15 amino acids. In DNA form, the CDR3 reads TGTGCCAGCAGTGATGGGACAGGGGGCACAGATACGCAGTATTTT. This sequence encodes CASSDGTGGTDTQYF.

Only a few counts were recorded for this clone. The chain combines TRBV5-1 with TRBJ2-1; D remains ambiguous. This CDR3 contains 13 residues. V lost 2 bases to trimming and J lost 7 bases, with 10 bases between them. In germline, CDR1 is SGHRS, CDR2 YFSETQ. CDR3 protein: CASSFGMVNEQFF. In DNA form, the CDR3 reads TGCGCCAGCAGCTTCGGTATGGTGAATGAGCAGTTCTTC. The entire variable domain, with the rest obtained from reference TRBV5-1 and TRBJ2-1, is as follows: KAGVTQTPRYLIKTRGQQVTLSCSPISGHRSVSWYQQTPGQGLQFLFEYFSETQRNKGNFPGRFSGRQFSNSRSEMNVSTLELGDSALYLCASSFGMVNEQFFGPGTRLTVL.

The chain links TRBV2 to TRBJ2-2, with 10 bases that match TRBD2. CDR1 is SNHLY, CDR2 FYNNEI, per germline. The CDR3 extends over 16 amino acids. V lost 5 bases, J lost 6 bases, and 9 bases stayed unmatched. The CDR3 is CASSKLQRGGAGELFF. Here the CDR3 DNA reads TGTGCCAGCAGTAAGCTACAGCGGGGGGGCGCCGGGGAGCTGTTTTTT.